This entry lists 28 T cell receptor beta chains sequenced from one sample in a study of post-analysis software for immune sequencing data. Findings of the study overall: Compared with controls, patients had more of five TRBV segments, including TRBV5-6, TRBV5-1 and TRBV20-1.

Unique molecular identifiers were carried by the TCR beta cDNA libraries. TCRdb used MiXCR to reprocess the PCR reads, holding one entry per CDR3 protein. The profile covers some 800,000 distinct CDR3 sequences, with roughly 46% appearing a single time and roughly 5.2% taken by the ten largest. These receptors have no identified antigens. The sequenced material came from blood. These receptors came from a girl aged 10 to 17 with multiple sclerosis.

The chain employs TRBV6-5 and TRBJ1-1, with D perhaps TRBD1 (5 bases). CDR1 and CDR2 from the germline V gene are MNHEY and SVGAGI. V lost 2 bases, J lost 2 bases, and 12 bases lay in between. The CDR3 is 15 residues long. This CDR3 is CASSYGSGVNTEAFF. The CDR3 DNA follows: TGTGCCAGCAGTTACGGGTCGGGGGTTAACACTGAAGCTTTCTTT.

This clonotype was counted between two and nine times. This chain links TRBV20-1 with TRBJ2-1, with TRBD2 matching 14 bases. This CDR3 spans 14 amino acids. The V gene's germline CDR1 is DFQATT and CDR2 SNEGSKA (reference sequence). J lost 10 bases, V lost 5 bases, and 7 bases had no gene match. In nucleotides, the CDR3 is TGCAGTGCTGGGACTAGCGGGAGTGCATACGAGCAGTTCTTC. Residues: CSAGTSGSAYEQFF.

The chain joins TRBV3-1 to TRBJ2-7; TRBD2 matches at 7 bases. This CDR3 is built from 15 residues. J gave up 5 bases and V 4 bases, and 11 bases lay outside the gene matches. Germline-derived CDR1 and CDR2 are LGHDT and YNNKEL (reference sequence). CDR3 nucleotides: TGTGCCAGCAGCCGTGGTGCGGGAGTGGAGAACGAGCAGTACTTC. Translation: CASSRGAGVENEQYF.

The gene calls are TRBV20-1 and TRBJ2-1; D possibly corresponds to TRBD2 (6 bases). V gave up 1 base and J gave up 11 bases, with 12 bases separating them. This CDR3 has 12 amino acids. Germline V gene sequence: CDR1 DFQATT, CDR2 SNEGSKA (reference sequence). The CDR3 region has the DNA TGCAGTGCTAGAGGAACCCGGGAGCAGCAGTTCTTC. The encoded protein is CSARGTREQQFF.

A few counts support this clonotype. The chain carries TRBV6-5 and TRBJ2-7; 9 bases map to TRBD1. Germline V gene sequence: CDR1 MNHEY, CDR2 SVGAGI. The V segment lost 2 bases and the J segment 0 bases; nucleotides outside the gene matches: 5. The CDR3 loop spans 16 amino acids. CDR3 DNA: TGTGCCAGCAGTTACGGCTTGACAGGGGGCTCCTACGAGCAGTACTTC. Protein: CASSYGLTGGSYEQYF.

The chain has TRBV27 and TRBJ2-1, with D tentatively TRBD2 (5 bases). CDR1 and CDR2 from the germline V gene are MNHEY and SMNVEV (reference sequence). The CDR3 contains 13 residues. V lost 6 bases and J 4 bases, leaving 10 bases between the germline ends. In DNA, the CDR3 is TGTGCCAGCAGCATTCCGGGGTACAATGAGCAGTTCTTC. Amino acids: CASSIPGYNEQFF.

Concerning this clonotype: At one boundary the junction diverges from the germline segment, which might be a read error. CDR3 protein: CANSLASSGTYEQYF. DNA for the CDR3: TGTGCCAACAGCTTAGCGTCTAGCGGGACCTACGAGCAGTACTTC. The rearrangement uses TRBV7-2 and TRBJ2-7; TRBD2 matches 9 bases. The CDR3 totals 15 residues. Germline CDR1 SGHTA, CDR2 FQGNSA. Complete variable domain (other parts from reference TRBV7-2 and TRBJ2-7): GAGVSQSPSNKVTEKGKDVELRCDPISGHTALYWYRQSLGQGLEFLIYFQGNSAPDKSGLPSDRFSAERTGGSVSTLTIQRTQQEDSAVYLCANSLASSGTYEQYFGPGTRLTVT.

The genes are TRBV15 and TRBJ1-5, with D perhaps matching TRBD1 (5 bases). The germline V gene has CDR1 LNHNV and CDR2 YYDKDF (reference sequence). Trimming left V 0 bases short and J 6 bases short, with 12 bases between. The CDR3 is 15 amino acids. DNA for the CDR3: TGTGCCACCAGCAGAGATCTGCAGGGTACTCAGCCCCAGCATTTT. It codes for CATSRDLQGTQPQHF. Complete variable domain (other parts from reference TRBV15 and TRBJ1-5): DAMVIQNPRYQVTQFGKPVTLSCSQTLNHNVMYWYQQKSSQAPKLLFHYYDKDFNNEADTPDNFQSRRPNTSFCFLDIRSPGLGDTAMYLCATSRDLQGTQPQHFGDGTRLSIL.

The chain combines TRBV12-3 or TRBV12-4 with TRBJ1-4, with D possibly TRBD1 on 6 matching bases. The CDR3 extends over 13 amino acids. The V end was cut by 5 bases, the J end by 7 bases, with 11 bases between. CDR3 amino acids: CASSLRDTEKLFF. The CDR3 DNA is TGTGCCAGCAGTCTCCGGGACACTGAAAAACTGTTTTTT.

This clonotype was counted only a few times. J is TRBJ2-4 and V is TRBV7-2, with 9 positions matching TRBD2. V lost 5 bases and J lost 13; bases outside the gene matches: 15. This CDR3 has 15 residues. Germline CDR1 and CDR2: SGHTA and FQGNSA. The CDR3, as DNA: TGTGCCAGCAGCCCCTCTCCGCGGGAGGGCCGAGAGCAGTACTTC. It yields the protein CASSPSPREGREQYF.

This chain connects TRBV4-2 to TRBJ2-7, with 8 bases identical to TRBD1. V trimming: 3 bases; J trimming: 3 bases; junction bases outside the gene matches: 7. Germline V CDR1 and CDR2: LGHNA, YNFKEQ. This CDR3 is built from 15 residues. The CDR3 is CASSHPGQADYEQYF. The DNA of the CDR3 is TGTGCCAGCAGCCACCCGGGACAGGCAGACTACGAGCAGTACTTC.

A few counts support this clonotype. This chain joins TRBV6-2 or TRBV6-3 and TRBJ2-7; 13 positions match TRBD2. Germline CDR1 is MNHEY and CDR2 is SVGEGT. The CDR3 totals 16 residues. J was trimmed by 2 bases and V by 5 bases; bases with no gene match: 6. CDR3 sequence (DNA): TGTGCCAGCAGTCCTAGGACTAGCGGGAGCACCTACGAGCAGTACTTC. This encodes CASSPRTSGSTYEQYF.

V is TRBV12-3 or TRBV12-4 and J is TRBJ2-7; 8 nucleotides align to TRBD1. The DNA end lines up better with TRBJ2-4; the J call may be wrong. The CDR3 loop spans 14 amino acids. CDR3 protein: CASTLGQGRNIQYF. The DNA of the CDR3 is TGTGCCAGCACCCTAGGACAGGGACGGAACATTCAGTACTTC.

This clonotype has more than one count but fewer than ten. The chain recombines TRBV29-1 with TRBJ2-3, with D perhaps matching TRBD1 or TRBD2 (5 bases each). Trimming cost V 4 bases and J 4 bases, with 15 bases left between them. CDR1 and CDR2 (germline): SQVTM, ANQGSEA. This CDR3 is built from 14 residues. CDR3 DNA sequence: TGCAGCGTTGCCGGGACCTCAGACGCAGATACGCAGTATTTT. Protein sequence: CSVAGTSDADTQYF.

This chain connects TRBV12-3 or TRBV12-4 to TRBJ2-1, with 13 bases matching TRBD2. The CDR3 has 15 amino acids. V trimming: 6 bases; J trimming: 8 bases; junction bases outside the gene matches: 7. The CDR3 DNA reads TGTGCCAGCAGCTTGGGACTAGCGGGAACCCATGAGCAGTTCTTC. It is translated as CASSLGLAGTHEQFF.

V usage is TRBV9 and J usage is TRBJ2-5; TRBD1 matches 10 bases. V lost 3 bases and J lost 4; bases outside the gene matches: 6. The V gene's germline CDR1 is SGDLS and CDR2 YYNGEE. The CDR3 spans 15 residues. As DNA, the CDR3 is TGTGCCAGCAGCGCGGACAGGGGGTTCCCAGAGACCCAGTACTTC. Its protein is CASSADRGFPETQYF.

This sequence joins TRBV27 and TRBJ1-1; no clear D gene. The CDR3 length is 14 residues. Trimming took off 8 bases at V and 4 bases at J, with 17 bases between the two ends. Germline lookup yields CDR1 MNHEY and CDR2 SMNVEV (reference sequence). The CDR3 nucleotides read TGTGCCAGCGGACCGGGCCCATGGGGCACTGAAGCTTTCTTT. Its protein is CASGPGPWGTEAFF.

The table lists this clonotype with a few counts. The chain combines TRBV20-1 with TRBJ1-1; no clear D. CDR3 size: 16 residues. Looked up from germline, CDR1 is DFQATT and CDR2 is SNEGSKA (reference sequence). V was clipped by 0 bases and J by 3 bases, with 17 bases between them. CDR3 in amino acids: CSARDVIKQAHTEAFF. CDR3 coding DNA: TGCAGTGCTAGAGATGTAATAAAACAAGCCCACACTGAAGCTTTCTTT.

This chain links TRBV29-1 with TRBJ2-1; D remains ambiguous. The CDR3 runs to 12 residues. V shed 5 bases and J shed 8 bases, with 13 bases lying between them. Germline CDR1 SQVTM, CDR2 ANQGSEA. In DNA form, the CDR3 reads TGCAGCGTTTACCTAACAATTGATGAGCAGTTCTTC. Protein: CSVYLTIDEQFF.

The chain links TRBV20-1 to TRBJ2-1; D call uncertain. Germline-derived CDR1 and CDR2 are DFQATT and SNEGSKA (reference sequence). This CDR3 is built from 12 residues. V was cut by 5 bases and J by 2 bases, with 7 bases left in between. CDR3: CSAETPYNEQFF. In DNA form, the CDR3 reads TGCAGTGCTGAGACCCCCTACAATGAGCAGTTCTTC.

This clonotype was seen only a few times. This chain joins TRBV29-1 and TRBJ2-1, with TRBD1 matching over 8 bases. This CDR3 comprises 13 residues. V shed 6 bases, J shed 8 bases, and the junction held 9 bases outside the gene matches. Germline-derived CDR1 and CDR2 are SQVTM and ANQGSEA. The CDR3 loop reads CSVYRGFSDEQFF. DNA of the CDR3: TGCAGCGTATACAGGGGGTTCAGCGATGAGCAGTTCTTC.

This clonotype came up a few times. The chain combines TRBV11-2 with TRBJ2-5; D is perhaps TRBD1 (6 bases). Germline-derived CDR1 and CDR2 are SGHAT and FQNNGV. The CDR3 spans 13 residues. Trimming removed 2 bases from V and 4 bases from J, with 8 bases in between. CDR3 coding DNA: TGTGCCAGCAGCTTACCCAGGGGAGAGACCCAGTACTTC. It codes for CASSLPRGETQYF.

V gene TRBV10-3 combines with J gene TRBJ2-7; D is undetermined. Germline V gene data show CDR1 as ENHRY and CDR2 as SYGVKD. Trimming took 2 bases from V and 7 from J, leaving 9 bases between them. The CDR3 has 12 residues. This CDR3 reads CAISEIDSEQYF. As DNA, the CDR3 is TGTGCCATCAGTGAGATCGATTCGGAGCAGTACTTC.

This chain links TRBV11-2 with TRBJ1-2; TRBD1 is a possible D gene (5 bases). The length of the CDR3 is 14 residues. Per germline, CDR1 SGHAT and CDR2 FQNNGV. Trimming took 1 base from V and 7 from J, leaving 13 bases between them. The CDR3 is CASSLGVREGGYTF. In DNA, the CDR3 is TGTGCCAGCAGCTTAGGCGTCAGGGAAGGTGGCTACACCTTC.

About this clonotype: Possible read error: a much larger clone is one base away. This chain uses TRBV10-3 with TRBJ2-7; 9 nucleotides match TRBD1. Germline V gives CDR1 ENHRY, CDR2 SYGVKD. With 6 bases clipped from V and 3 bases from J, the junction kept 3 bases outside the gene matches. There are 13 residues in the CDR3. The CDR3 here is CAISPGQGYEQYF. The CDR3 DNA sequence: TGTGCCATCAGCCCGGGACAGGGCTACGAGCAGTACTTC.

There are a few counts of this clonotype. The chain carries TRBV7-8 and TRBJ2-4; D is perhaps TRBD1 (5 bases). The J call may not be correct, given that the DNA end is closer to TRBJ2-7. The germline V gene has CDR1 SGHVS and CDR2 FQNEAQ. The CDR3 is 15 amino acids. The DNA for the CDR3 is TGTGCCAGCAGCTTAATGCCCCGACAGTTCTACGAGCAGTACTTC. Residues: CASSLMPRQFYEQYF.

In its sample, this clonotype was seen a few times. The J gene is TRBJ2-7, the V gene TRBV12-3 or TRBV12-4; 8 nucleotides agree with TRBD2. Trimming took 5 bases from V and 5 from J; bases not matched to a gene: 8. CDR3 length: 14 amino acids. The CDR3 loop is CASSPRGGRNEQYF. CDR3 nucleotides: TGTGCCAGCAGTCCCCGGGGCGGGAGGAACGAGCAGTACTTC.

This clonotype showed up just once. V gene TRBV6-5 combines with J gene TRBJ2-5, with D perhaps matching TRBD2 (7 bases). V shed 10 bases and J shed 13 bases, with 19 bases lying between them. The CDR3 covers 11 residues. CDR1 MNHEY and CDR2 SVGAGI come from the germline V gene. This chain's CDR3 is CATRQGGTPYF. The DNA of the CDR3 is TGTGCCACCAGGCAGGGAGGGACACCGTACTTC.